A selection of T cell receptor beta chains follows, all from one sample in a study of cytomegalovirus exposure and HLA in healthy donors. Clones were sequenced by immunoSEQ multiplex PCR, and TCRdb holds only the in-frame ones, with some missing. Of more than 150,000 clones in the sample, around 80% were seen once. The specimen sequenced was PBMCs. The source is a woman between 50 and 59 years old in good health and CMV-seropositive. CDR3s include the opening cysteine and the closing phenylalanine or tryptophan. D genes are given only for firm matches. Clone size is stated in some rows and not others, as once, few, many or a class when expanded.

D gene | J gene | V gene | clone size | CDR3 DNA | CDR3 protein
TRBD1 | TRBJ2-7 | TRBV6-1 | - | TGTGCCAGCAGAAGACAGGGGGGATCCTACGAGCAGTACTTC | CASRRQGGSYEQYF
TRBD1 | TRBJ2-5 | TRBV18 | - | TGTGCCAGCTCACTAAATTCCGGGACAGGCCAAGAGACCCAGTACTTC | CASSLNSGTGQETQYF
- | TRBJ2-1 | TRBV4-3 | - | TGCGCCAGCAGCCCCCTGTTGGCGGGGCGCTACAATGAGCAGTTCTTC | CASSPLLAGRYNEQFF
TRBD1 | TRBJ1-3 | TRBV5-1 | - | TGCGCCAGCAGACTGACAGGGTACGGAAACACCATATATTTT | CASRLTGYGNTIYF
TRBD2 | TRBJ2-1 | TRBV29-1 | - | TGCAGCGCCCTTAGTAGCGGGAGGAATGAGCAGTTCTTC | CSALSSGRNEQFF
TRBD1 | TRBJ1-1 | TRBV2 | few | TGTGCCAGCAGCCTCCAGGGGGACACTGAAGCTTTCTTT | CASSLQGDTEAFF
- | TRBJ1-5 | TRBV6-1 | once | TGTGCCAGCAGTCAGGAGGGGTTGAGGCCCCAGCATTTT | CASSQEGLRPQHF
TRBD1 | TRBJ2-1 | TRBV5-1 | - | TGCGCCAGCGCGGGACAGGGTCCCTCTTCAGGCGAGCAGTTCTTC | CASAGQGPSSGEQFF
- | TRBJ2-7 | TRBV9 | few | TGTGCCAGCAGCGTCGAGCGGACCTCCTACGAGCAGTACTTC | CASSVERTSYEQYF
TRBD1 | TRBJ2-1 | TRBV6-5 | - | TGTGCCAGCAGTCGCGGACAGGGAGGTAACAATGAGCAGTTCTTC | CASSRGQGGNNEQFF
- | TRBJ2-6 | TRBV18 | - | TGTGCCAGCTCGTGGACAGCGACTGGGGCCAACGTCCTGACTTTC | CASSWTATGANVLTF
TRBD1 | TRBJ1-5 | TRBV5-1 | few | TGCGCCAGCAGCCAGACAGGGGCCCGCAATCAGCCCCAGCATTTT | CASSQTGARNQPQHF
TRBD1 | TRBJ1-4 | TRBV7-2 | - | TGTGCCAGCAGCTTAGGGAAGGCAGGGGGTGGCGAAAAACTGTTTTTT | CASSLGKAGGGEKLFF
- | TRBJ1-4 | TRBV28 | - | TGTGCCAGCGGAGGGCCGGCGTATAATGAAAAACTGTTTTTT | CASGGPAYNEKLFF
- | TRBJ1-1 | TRBV7-9 | - | TGTGCCAGCAGCCCGGGGGGAGAAAGCACTGAAGCTTTCTTT | CASSPGGESTEAFF
TRBD2 | TRBJ2-3 | TRBV30 | - | TGTGCCTGGGTCCGAGCGGGGGGAGTAGGAGATACGCAGTATTTT | CAWVRAGGVGDTQYF
TRBD1 | TRBJ2-1 | TRBV19 | - | TGTGCCAGTACCCCGGACAGGGGATACAATGAGCAGTTCTTC | CASTPDRGYNEQFF
TRBD1 | TRBJ1-2 | TRBV7-2 | - | TGTGCCAGCAGCGCGGACAGGGTTTACGGCTACACCTTC | CASSADRVYGYTF
TRBD1 | TRBJ1-1 | TRBV6-6 | - | TGTGCCAGCGATGGACAGGGTAATTCACCTGGCACTGAAGCTTTCTTT | CASDGQGNSPGTEAFF
- | TRBJ2-3 | TRBV2 | - | TGTGCCAGCAATGCGGACAAGAGCTTCACAGATACGCAGTATTTT | CASNADKSFTDTQYF
TRBD1 | TRBJ2-4 | TRBV18 | - | TGTGCCAGCTCCAGGGAGTTTGGGGACAGTCAGTACTTC | CASSREFGDSQYF
- | TRBJ1-2 | TRBV7-6 | - | TGTGCCAGCAGCCCCGGGGGGCATGGCTACACCTTC | CASSPGGHGYTF
- | TRBJ2-2 | TRBV10-3 | - | TGTGCCATCAGTGAAAACTCGGCCGGGGAGCTGTTTTTT | CAISENSAGELFF
- | TRBJ1-1 | TRBV7-2 | - | TGTGCCAGCAGCTTAGTAAAGAACACTGAAGCTTTCTTT | CASSLVKNTEAFF
TRBD2 | TRBJ2-1 | TRBV7-7 | once | TGTGCTAGCAGCCGTAGCGGGGGACATTACAATGAGCAGTTCTTC | CASSRSGGHYNEQFF
TRBD2 | TRBJ2-3 | TRBV6-4 | - | TGTGCCAGCAGTGACTCGGGACTAGCGGGAGGCACAGATACGCAGTATTTT | CASSDSGLAGGTDTQYF
TRBD1 | TRBJ1-4 | TRBV28 | - | TGTGCCAGCAGTTCCTCCGGGACAGGGTTGGAAAAACTGTTTTTT | CASSSSGTGLEKLFF
TRBD1 | TRBJ1-1 | TRBV27 | - | TGTGCCAGCAGTCTAGACAGGGGGAGGGACACTGAAGCTTTCTTT | CASSLDRGRDTEAFF
- | TRBJ1-3 | TRBV7-8 | few | TGTGCCAGCAGCTTAGCGGAGGACAGCTCTGGAAACACCATATATTTT | CASSLAEDSSGNTIYF
TRBD1 | TRBJ1-4 | TRBV2 | - | TGTGCCAGCAGGATTGGGACAGGGGTCAGGGAAAAACTGTTTTTT | CASRIGTGVREKLFF
- | TRBJ2-3 | TRBV6-4 | - | TGTGCCAGCAGTGACTCTGCAGGGGTAGGTGCAGATACGCAGTATTTT | CASSDSAGVGADTQYF
TRBD2 | TRBJ2-7 | TRBV18 | - | TGTGCCAGCTCATCTCCGCAGGGAGGGCGGGTCGAGCAGTACTTC | CASSSPQGGRVEQYF
TRBD1 | TRBJ1-1 | TRBV27 | - | TGTGCCAGCAGTTTACCGGGACAGGGGATTCATTTT | CASSLPGQGIHF
TRBD2 | TRBJ2-3 | TRBV7-3 | - | TGTGCCAGCAGCTTAAAAGTAGCGGGAGCTGCAGATACGCAGTATTTT | CASSLKVAGAADTQYF
- | TRBJ1-1 | TRBV5-1 | - | TGCGCCAGCAGCTTTGAGGGTCAGTTCAACACTGAAGCTTTCTTT | CASSFEGQFNTEAFF
- | TRBJ1-3 | TRBV19 | - | TGTGCCAGTAGTGTCTCGGTTGAGGGCGGAAACACCATATATTTT | CASSVSVEGGNTIYF
- | TRBJ1-5 | TRBV15 | - | TGTGCCACCAGCAGGACGGGGAGCAATCAGCCCCAGCATTTT | CATSRTGSNQPQHF
- | TRBJ1-2 | TRBV5-5 | - | TGTGCCAGCAGCTTGGATGGTGGATACAGTGGAGGCTACACCTTC | CASSLDGGYSGGYTF
- | TRBJ1-3 | TRBV11-2 | - | TGTGCCAGCAGCTTAGATTCAGCTGGAAACACCATATATTTT | CASSLDSAGNTIYF
TRBD1 | TRBJ2-3 | TRBV2 | - | TGTGCCAGCAGATGGGACAGGGGAGCCACAGATACGCAGTATTTT | CASRWDRGATDTQYF
- | TRBJ2-5 | TRBV27 | few | TGTGCCAGCAGTTCAAATTTCGCGGAGACCCAGTACTTC | CASSSNFAETQYF
TRBD2 | TRBJ2-5 | TRBV30 | - | TGTGCCTCCCGGACTAGCGGGGGGCCAGAGACCCAGTACTTC | CASRTSGGPETQYF
- | TRBJ2-7 | TRBV2 | - | TGTGCCAGCTCCTACTCCTACGAGCAGTACTTC | CASSYSYEQYF
TRBD2 | TRBJ2-3 | TRBV9 | - | TGTGCCAGCAGCGTCACCCTAGCGGGGGGCACAGATACGCAGTATTTT | CASSVTLAGGTDTQYF
TRBD1 | TRBJ1-4 | TRBV9 | - | TGTGCCAGCAGCCTTTCAGGGGGCGCGGCGACTAATGAAAAACTGTTTTTT | CASSLSGGAATNEKLFF
TRBD1 | TRBJ1-4 | TRBV5-1 | - | TGCGCCAGCAGCTCGGGACAGGGAAATGAAAAACTGTTTTTT | CASSSGQGNEKLFF
TRBD2 | TRBJ2-7 | TRBV7-9 | few | TGTGCCAGCAGCCCCACCTCGGGGGGTTACGAGCAGTACTTC | CASSPTSGGYEQYF
TRBD2 | TRBJ2-1 | TRBV4-3 | - | TGCGCCAGCAGCCAAGATAGGGCGGGGGGCCGGAATGAGCAGTTCTTC | CASSQDRAGGRNEQFF
- | TRBJ2-5 | TRBV29-1 | - | TGCAGCGTTGGTTTGAGGCTTGGGGAGACCCAGTACTTC | CSVGLRLGETQYF
TRBD1 | TRBJ1-5 | TRBV5-1 | - | TGCGCCAGCAGCTTGGGGGACAGTCAGCCCCAGCATTTT | CASSLGDSQPQHF
TRBD1 | TRBJ2-1 | TRBV2 | - | TGTGCCAGCAGTGAAGGAGGGGGCCTGGCGTTTTGGCAGTTCTTC | CASSEGGGLAFWQFF
TRBD1 | TRBJ1-3 | TRBV4-1 | - | TGCGCCAGCAGCCAGCCGGGACAGCGGAACACCATATATTTT | CASSQPGQRNTIYF
- | TRBJ2-7 | TRBV11-3 | - | TGTGCCAGCAGCTTACTAAGTCTTTCCTACGAGCAGTACTTC | CASSLLSLSYEQYF